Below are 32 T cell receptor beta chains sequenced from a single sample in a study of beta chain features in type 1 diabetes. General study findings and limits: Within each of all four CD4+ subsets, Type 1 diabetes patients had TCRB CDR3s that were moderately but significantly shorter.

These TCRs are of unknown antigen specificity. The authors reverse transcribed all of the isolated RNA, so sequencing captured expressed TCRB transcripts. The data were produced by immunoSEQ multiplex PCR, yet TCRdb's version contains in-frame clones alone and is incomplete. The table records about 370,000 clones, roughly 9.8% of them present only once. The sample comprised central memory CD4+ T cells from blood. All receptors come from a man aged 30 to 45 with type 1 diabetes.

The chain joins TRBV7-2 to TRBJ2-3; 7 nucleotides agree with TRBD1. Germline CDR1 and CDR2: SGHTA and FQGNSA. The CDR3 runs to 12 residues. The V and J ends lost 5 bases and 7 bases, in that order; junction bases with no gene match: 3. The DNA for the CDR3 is TGTGCCAGCAGCCGGGACAGCAATACGCAGTATTTT. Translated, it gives CASSRDSNTQYF.

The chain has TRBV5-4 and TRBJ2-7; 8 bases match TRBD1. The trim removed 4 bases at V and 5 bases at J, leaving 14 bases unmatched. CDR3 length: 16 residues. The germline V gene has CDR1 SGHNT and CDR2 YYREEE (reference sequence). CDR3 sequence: CASSPGPGQGKNEQYF. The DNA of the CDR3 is TGTGCCAGCAGCCCGGGGCCCGGACAGGGAAAAAACGAGCAGTACTTC.

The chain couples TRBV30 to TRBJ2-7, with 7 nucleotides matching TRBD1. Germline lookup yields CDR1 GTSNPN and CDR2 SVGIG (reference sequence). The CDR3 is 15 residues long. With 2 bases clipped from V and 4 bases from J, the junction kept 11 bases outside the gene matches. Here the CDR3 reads CAWSSTGVYRYEQYF. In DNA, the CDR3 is TGTGCCTGGAGTTCCACAGGGGTTTATCGGTACGAGCAGTACTTC.

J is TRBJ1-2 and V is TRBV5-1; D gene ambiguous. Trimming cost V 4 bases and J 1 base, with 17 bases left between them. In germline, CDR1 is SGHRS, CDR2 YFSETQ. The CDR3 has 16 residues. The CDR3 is CASSPTGVPSNYGYTF. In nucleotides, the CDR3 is TGCGCCAGCAGCCCGACCGGGGTCCCCAGTAACTATGGCTACACCTTC.

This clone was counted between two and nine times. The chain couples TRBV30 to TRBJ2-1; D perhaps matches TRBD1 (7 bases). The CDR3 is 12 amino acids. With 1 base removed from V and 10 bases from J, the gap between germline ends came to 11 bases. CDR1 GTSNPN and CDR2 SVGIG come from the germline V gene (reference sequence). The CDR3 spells CAWSGQGGEQFF. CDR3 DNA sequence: TGTGCCTGGAGTGGCCAGGGGGGAGAGCAGTTCTTC. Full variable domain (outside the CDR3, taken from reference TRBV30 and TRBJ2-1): SQTIHQWPATLVQPVGSPLSLECTVEGTSNPNLYWYRQAAGRGLQLLFYSVGIGQISSEVPQNLSASRPQDRQFILSSKKLLLSDSGFYLCAWSGQGGEQFFGPGTRLTVL.

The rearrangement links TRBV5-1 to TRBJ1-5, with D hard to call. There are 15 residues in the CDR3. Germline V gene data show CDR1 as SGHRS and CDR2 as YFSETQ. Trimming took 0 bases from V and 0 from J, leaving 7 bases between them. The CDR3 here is CASSLGHGSNQPQHF. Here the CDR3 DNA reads TGCGCCAGCAGCTTGGGGCACGGTAGCAATCAGCCCCAGCATTTT.

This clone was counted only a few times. CDR3 loop: CASSLSGSTNEQFF. In DNA, the CDR3 is TGTGCCAGCAGCTTGAGCGGGAGTACCAATGAGCAGTTCTTC. The rearrangement uses TRBV7-3 and TRBJ2-1; 8 bases match TRBD2. CDR3 length equals 14 residues. Looked up from germline, CDR1 is SGHTA and CDR2 is FQGTGA. Unmatched junction bases numbered 4, after V lost 3 bases and J lost 6 bases.

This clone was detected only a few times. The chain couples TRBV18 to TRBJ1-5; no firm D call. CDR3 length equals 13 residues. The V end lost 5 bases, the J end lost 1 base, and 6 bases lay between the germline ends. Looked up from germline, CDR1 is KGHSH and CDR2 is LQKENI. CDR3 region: CASSRESNQPQHF. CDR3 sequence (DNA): TGTGCCAGCTCAAGGGAGAGCAATCAGCCCCAGCATTTT.

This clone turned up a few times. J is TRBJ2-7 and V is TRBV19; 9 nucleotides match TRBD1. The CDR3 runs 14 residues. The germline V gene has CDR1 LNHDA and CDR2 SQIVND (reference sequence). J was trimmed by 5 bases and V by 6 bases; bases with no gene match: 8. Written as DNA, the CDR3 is TGTGCCAGTAGCACCAGGGGACAGGGAGACGAGCAGTACTTC. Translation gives CASSTRGQGDEQYF.

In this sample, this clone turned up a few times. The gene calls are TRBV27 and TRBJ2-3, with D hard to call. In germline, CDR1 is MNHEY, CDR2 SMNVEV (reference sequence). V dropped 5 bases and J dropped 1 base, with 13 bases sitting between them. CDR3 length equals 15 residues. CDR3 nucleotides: TGTGCCAGCAGTCCATCCGAAGATCGCACAGATACGCAGTATTTT. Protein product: CASSPSEDRTDTQYF.

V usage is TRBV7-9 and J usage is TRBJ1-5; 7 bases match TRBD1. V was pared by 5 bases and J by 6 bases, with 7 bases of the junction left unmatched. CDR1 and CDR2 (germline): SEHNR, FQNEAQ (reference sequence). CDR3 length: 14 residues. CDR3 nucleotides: TGTGCCAGCAGCCTCGACAGGGTCGGTCAGCCCCAGCATTTT. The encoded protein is CASSLDRVGQPQHF. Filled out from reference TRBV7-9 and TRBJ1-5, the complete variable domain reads DTGVSQNPRHKITKRGQNVTFRCDPISEHNRLYWYRQTLGQGPEFLTYFQNEAQLEKSRLLSDRFSAERPKGSFSTLEIQRTEQGDSAMYLCASSLDRVGQPQHFGDGTRLSIL.

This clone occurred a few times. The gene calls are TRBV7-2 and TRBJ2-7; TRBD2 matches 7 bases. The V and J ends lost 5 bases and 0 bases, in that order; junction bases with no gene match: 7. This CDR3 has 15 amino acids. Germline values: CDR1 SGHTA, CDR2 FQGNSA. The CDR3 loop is CASSRGLGSSYEQYF. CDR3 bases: TGTGCCAGCAGCCGAGGACTAGGGAGCTCCTACGAGCAGTACTTC.

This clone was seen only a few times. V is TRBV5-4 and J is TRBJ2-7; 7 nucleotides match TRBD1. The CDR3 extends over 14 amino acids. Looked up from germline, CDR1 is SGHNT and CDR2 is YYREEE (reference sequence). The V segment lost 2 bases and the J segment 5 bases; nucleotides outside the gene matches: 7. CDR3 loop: CASSFVGRGNEQYF. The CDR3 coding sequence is TGTGCCAGCAGCTTTGTAGGCAGGGGGAACGAGCAGTACTTC.

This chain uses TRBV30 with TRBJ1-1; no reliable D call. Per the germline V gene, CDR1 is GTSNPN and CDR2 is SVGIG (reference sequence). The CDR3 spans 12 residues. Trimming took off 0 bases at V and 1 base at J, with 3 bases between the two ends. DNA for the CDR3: TGTGCCTGGAGTGTGGGGAACACTGAAGCTTTCTTT. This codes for CAWSVGNTEAFF.

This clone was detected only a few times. CDR3 DNA sequence: TGTGCCAGCAGTGACAACCGGGTAGGCAATGAGCAGTTCTTC. Protein: CASSDNRVGNEQFF. The rearrangement links TRBV6-5 to TRBJ2-1; the D is unclear. This CDR3 has 14 residues. The germline V gene has CDR1 MNHEY and CDR2 SVGAGI. The V end was cut by 5 bases, the J end by 6 bases, with 14 bases between.

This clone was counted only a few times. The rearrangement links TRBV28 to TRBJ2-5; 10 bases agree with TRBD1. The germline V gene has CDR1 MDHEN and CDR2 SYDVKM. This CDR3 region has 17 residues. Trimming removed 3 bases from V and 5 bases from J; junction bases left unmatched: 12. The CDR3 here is CASSFPGQGQRTETQYF. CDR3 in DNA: TGTGCCAGCAGTTTCCCGGGACAGGGGCAGAGGACGGAGACCCAGTACTTC.

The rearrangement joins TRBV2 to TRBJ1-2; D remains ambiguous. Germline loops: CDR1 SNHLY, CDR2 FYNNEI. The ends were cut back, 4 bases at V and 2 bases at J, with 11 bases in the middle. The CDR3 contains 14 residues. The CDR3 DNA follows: TGTGCCAGCAGTGGCCCGTCAGGAAACTATGGCTACACCTTC. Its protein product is CASSGPSGNYGYTF.

This CDR3 reads CATSWGANQPQHF. CDR3 in DNA: TGTGCCACCAGCTGGGGGGCCAATCAGCCCCAGCATTTT. The chain combines TRBV28 with TRBJ1-5; maybe TRBD1 (6 bases). CDR1 is MDHEN and CDR2 is SYDVKM in the germline V gene. CDR3 length: 13 residues. V gave up 10 bases and J gave up 3 bases, with 13 bases separating them.

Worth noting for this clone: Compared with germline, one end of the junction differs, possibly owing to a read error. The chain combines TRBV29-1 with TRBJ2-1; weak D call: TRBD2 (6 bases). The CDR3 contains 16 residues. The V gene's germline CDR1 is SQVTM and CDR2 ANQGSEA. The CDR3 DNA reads TGCAACGTTGAAGAGGGAGGAGGAAGAACCTACAATGAGCAGTTCTTC. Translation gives CNVEEGGGRTYNEQFF.

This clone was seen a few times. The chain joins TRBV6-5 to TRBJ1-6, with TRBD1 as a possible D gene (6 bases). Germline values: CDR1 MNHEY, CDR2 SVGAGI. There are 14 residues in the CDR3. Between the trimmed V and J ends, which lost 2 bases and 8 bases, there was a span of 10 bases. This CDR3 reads CASSYNAGDSPLHF. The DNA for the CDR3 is TGTGCCAGCAGTTACAATGCAGGGGATTCACCCCTCCACTTT.

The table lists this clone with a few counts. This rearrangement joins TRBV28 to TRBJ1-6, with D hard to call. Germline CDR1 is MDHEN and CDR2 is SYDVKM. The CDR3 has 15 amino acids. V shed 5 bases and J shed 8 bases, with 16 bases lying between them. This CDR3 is CASSTPRASDSPLHF. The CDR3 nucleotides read TGTGCCAGCAGTACCCCTCGGGCCTCGGATTCACCCCTCCACTTT.

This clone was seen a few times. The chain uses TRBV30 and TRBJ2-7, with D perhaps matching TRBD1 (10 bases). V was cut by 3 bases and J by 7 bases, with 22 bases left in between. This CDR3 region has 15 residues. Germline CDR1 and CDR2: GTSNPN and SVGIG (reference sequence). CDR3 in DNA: TGTGCCTGGAGGCGGGGGGGACAGGGGACCTGGGAGCAGTACTTC. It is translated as CAWRRGGQGTWEQYF. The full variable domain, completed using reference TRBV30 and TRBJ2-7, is SQTIHQWPATLVQPVGSPLSLECTVEGTSNPNLYWYRQAAGRGLQLLFYSVGIGQISSEVPQNLSASRPQDRQFILSSKKLLLSDSGFYLCAWRRGGQGTWEQYFGPGTRLTVT.

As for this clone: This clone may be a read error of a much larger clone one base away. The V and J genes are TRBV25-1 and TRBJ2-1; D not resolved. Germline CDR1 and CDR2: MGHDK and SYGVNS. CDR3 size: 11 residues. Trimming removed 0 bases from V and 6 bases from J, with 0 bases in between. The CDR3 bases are TGTGCCAGCAGTGAATACAATGAGCAGTTCTTC. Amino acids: CASSEYNEQFF.

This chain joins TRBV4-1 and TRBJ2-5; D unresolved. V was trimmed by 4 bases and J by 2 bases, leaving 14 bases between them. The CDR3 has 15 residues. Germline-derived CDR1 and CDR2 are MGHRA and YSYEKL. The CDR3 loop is CASSPAAGDQETQYF. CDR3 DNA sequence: TGCGCCAGCAGCCCAGCCGCTGGGGATCAAGAGACCCAGTACTTC.

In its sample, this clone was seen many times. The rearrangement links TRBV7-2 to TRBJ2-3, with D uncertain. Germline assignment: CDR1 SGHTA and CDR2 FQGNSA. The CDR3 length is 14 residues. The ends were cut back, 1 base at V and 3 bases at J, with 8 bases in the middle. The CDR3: CASSLGVATDTQYF. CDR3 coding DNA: TGTGCCAGCAGCTTAGGCGTGGCAACAGATACGCAGTATTTT.

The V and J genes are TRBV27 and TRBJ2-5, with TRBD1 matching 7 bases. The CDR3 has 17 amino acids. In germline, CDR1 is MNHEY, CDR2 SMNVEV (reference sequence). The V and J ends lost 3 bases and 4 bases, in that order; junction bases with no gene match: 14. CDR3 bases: TGTGCCAGCAGTTTTCGCTACCGAGACAGGGTGTCAGAGACCCAGTACTTC. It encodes CASSFRYRDRVSETQYF.

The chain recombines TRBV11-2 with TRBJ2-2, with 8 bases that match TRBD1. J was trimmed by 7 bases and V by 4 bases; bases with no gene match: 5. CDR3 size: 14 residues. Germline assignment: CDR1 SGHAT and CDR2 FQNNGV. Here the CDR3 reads CASSSQGAIGELFF. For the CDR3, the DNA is TGTGCCAGCAGCTCCCAGGGGGCTATCGGGGAGCTGTTTTTT. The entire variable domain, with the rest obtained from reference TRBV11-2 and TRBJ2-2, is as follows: EAGVAQSPRYKIIEKRQSVAFWCNPISGHATLYWYQQILGQGPKLLIQFQNNGVVDDSQLPKDRFSAERLKGVDSTLKIQPAKLEDSAVYLCASSSQGAIGELFFGEGSRLTVL.

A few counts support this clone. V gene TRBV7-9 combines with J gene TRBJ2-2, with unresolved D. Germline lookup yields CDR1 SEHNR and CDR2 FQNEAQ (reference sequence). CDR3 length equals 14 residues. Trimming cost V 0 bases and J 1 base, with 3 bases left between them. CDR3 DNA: TGTGCCAGCAGCTTAGCGCAGAACACCGGGGAGCTGTTTTTT. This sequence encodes CASSLAQNTGELFF.

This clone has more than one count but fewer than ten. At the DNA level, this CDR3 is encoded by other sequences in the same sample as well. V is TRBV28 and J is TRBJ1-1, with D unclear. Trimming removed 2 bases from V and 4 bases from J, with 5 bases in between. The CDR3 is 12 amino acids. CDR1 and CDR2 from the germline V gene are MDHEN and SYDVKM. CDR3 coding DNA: TGTGCCAGCAGTTTAACCAGCACTGAAGCTTTCTTT. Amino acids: CASSLTSTEAFF.

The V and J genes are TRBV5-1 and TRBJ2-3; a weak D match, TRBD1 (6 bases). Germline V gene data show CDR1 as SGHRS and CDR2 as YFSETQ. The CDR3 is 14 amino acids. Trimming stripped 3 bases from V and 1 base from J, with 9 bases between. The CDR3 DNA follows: TGCGCCAGCAGCTCACAGGGTCGCACAGATACGCAGTATTTT. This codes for CASSSQGRTDTQYF.

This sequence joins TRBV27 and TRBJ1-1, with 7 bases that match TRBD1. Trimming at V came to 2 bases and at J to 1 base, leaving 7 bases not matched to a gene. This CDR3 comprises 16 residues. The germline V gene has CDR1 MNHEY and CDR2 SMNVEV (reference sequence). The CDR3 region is CASSLKATGTNTEAFF. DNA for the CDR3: TGTGCCAGCAGTTTAAAAGCGACAGGGACGAACACTGAAGCTTTCTTT.

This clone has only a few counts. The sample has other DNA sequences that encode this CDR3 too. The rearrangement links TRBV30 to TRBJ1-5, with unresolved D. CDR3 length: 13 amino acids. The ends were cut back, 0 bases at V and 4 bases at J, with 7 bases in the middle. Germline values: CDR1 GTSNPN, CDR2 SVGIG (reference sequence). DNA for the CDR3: TGTGCCTGGAGTGTACGTAGTAATCAGCCCCAGCATTTT. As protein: CAWSVRSNQPQHF.